The 16 T cell receptor beta chains below all came from one sample that was sequenced in a study of T cells in Graves' hyperthyroidism and ophthalmopathy. The source material, RNA transcripts, was used to amplify TCR beta CDR3 regions. HTBI primers were the set used in a first-round RT-PCR of the TCR CDR3. One entry per CDR3 protein, called by TCRdb with MiXCR from the multiplex PCR reads. Of 650,000 to 800,000 distinct CDR3 sequences detected, just under 45% appear once; the ten largest clones hold approximately 7.2%. Sequencing was performed on peripheral blood or thyroid tissue (not recorded which). The receptors were sampled from an adult man with Graves' disease, either hyperthyroidism or ophthalmopathy (not recorded which).

The rearrangement joins TRBV5-1 to TRBJ2-5; D ambiguous. The CDR3 extends over 15 amino acids. The V gene's germline CDR1 is SGHRS and CDR2 YFSETQ. The V gene lost 0 bases and the J gene lost 4 bases, with 13 bases spanning the gap. CDR3 DNA: TGCGCCAGCAGCTTGGGTTTAGGAGTCCTAGAGACCCAGTACTTC. Its translation is CASSLGLGVLETQYF.

The V call is TRBV20-1, the J call TRBJ1-3, with 7 bases lining up with TRBD1. Trimming cost V 1 base and J 4 bases; bases outside gene matches: 4. This CDR3 spans 14 amino acids. The germline V gene has CDR1 DFQATT and CDR2 SNEGSKA (reference sequence). CDR3 amino acids: CSARAPQGGNTIYF. CDR3 sequence (DNA): TGCAGTGCTAGAGCTCCACAGGGGGGAAACACCATATATTTT.

The chain uses TRBV10-2 and TRBJ2-7; 8 nucleotides agree with TRBD2. J lost 2 bases, V lost 6 bases, and 12 bases had no gene match. The germline V gene has CDR1 WSHSY and CDR2 SAAADI. This CDR3 has 16 amino acids. The CDR3 loop reads CASSQETAGVPYEQYF. The CDR3 DNA is TGCGCCAGCAGCCAAGAAACAGCGGGAGTACCCTACGAGCAGTACTTC.

The rearrangement uses TRBV5-1 and TRBJ1-1, with 7 bases matching TRBD1. This CDR3 is built from 15 residues. Germline trimming cut 5 bases from V and 8 bases from J; bases unmatched to any gene: 15. CDR1 is SGHRS and CDR2 is YFSETQ in the germline V gene. The CDR3 here is CASSYNTGEGFEAFF. The CDR3, as DNA: TGCGCCAGCAGTTACAACACAGGGGAAGGATTCGAAGCTTTCTTT.

The J gene is TRBJ2-5, the V gene TRBV2; 10 nucleotides align to TRBD1. The V gene's germline CDR1 is SNHLY and CDR2 FYNNEI. The J segment lost 4 bases and the V segment lost 6 bases, leaving 2 bases of the junction unmatched. This CDR3 spans 13 amino acids. The CDR3 DNA reads as TGTGCCAGCAGGACAGGGGGCCCAGAGACCCAGTACTTC. Amino acid sequence: CASRTGGPETQYF.

A remark on this clonotype: This clone may be a read error of a much larger clone one base away. The chain links TRBV7-9 to TRBJ1-3; maybe TRBD1 (6 bases). CDR1 is SEHNR, CDR2 FQNEAQ, per germline (reference sequence). This CDR3 is built from 15 residues. The CDR3 nucleotides read TGTGCCAGCAGCCAAGGACAGAGCTCTGGAAGCACCATATATTTT. Translation: CASSQGQSSGSTIYF.

About this clonotype itself: This may be a read error, as it is one base from a much larger clone. This sequence joins TRBV4-2 and TRBJ1-1, with D possibly being TRBD1 (5 bases). Germline values: CDR1 LGHNA, CDR2 YNFKEQ. V was shortened by 2 bases and J by 1 base, with 8 bases between the two germline ends. The CDR3 consists of 14 residues. The CDR3 nucleotides are TGTGCCAGCAGCCAAAGAACAGGGAACACTGAAGCTTTCTTT. Its translation is CASSQRTGNTEAFF.

This clonotype was observed a handful of times. The chain has TRBV29-1 and TRBJ1-1; 7 bases match TRBD1. Germline trimming cut 6 bases from V and 5 bases from J; bases unmatched to any gene: 9. Germline V lookup: CDR1 SQVTM, CDR2 ANQGSEA. CDR3 length: 13 amino acids. As DNA, the CDR3 is TGCAGCGTAAAGGGGGCCGGCGGAACTGAAGCTTTCTTT. This gives the protein CSVKGAGGTEAFF.

The rearrangement uses TRBV2 and TRBJ1-4; no reliable D call. The CDR3 extends over 13 amino acids. Germline CDR1 reads SNHLY; CDR2 reads FYNNEI. V lost 6 bases and J 8 bases, leaving 13 bases between the germline ends. CDR3 bases: TGTGCCAGCAGCCATGTCGGCGGGGAAAAACTGTTTTTT. This encodes CASSHVGGEKLFF. Based on the CDR3 plus reference TRBV2 and TRBJ1-4, the full variable domain is EPEVTQTPSHQVTQMGQEVILRCVPISNHLYFYWYRQILGQKVEFLVSFYNNEISEKSEIFDDQFSVERPDGSNFTLKIRSTKLEDSAMYFCASSHVGGEKLFFGSGTQLSVL.

This clonotype has a handful of counts. At one end, the junction sequence differs from germline, possibly due to a read error. This chain uses TRBV10-3 with TRBJ2-7; D ambiguous. The V gene's germline CDR1 is ENHRY and CDR2 SYGVKD. CDR3 length: 16 amino acids. CDR3 in amino acids: CASSRLPRASFYEQYF. In DNA form, the CDR3 reads TGTGCCAGCAGTCGATTACCAAGGGCTAGTTTTTACGAGCAGTACTTC.

This clonotype appeared once. This chain connects TRBV5-5 to TRBJ1-1, with D possibly TRBD1 on 5 matching bases. There are 12 residues in the CDR3. CDR1 and CDR2 from the germline V gene are SGHKS and YYEKEE (reference sequence). V was pared by 4 bases and J by 11 bases, with 15 bases between. CDR3 in amino acids: CASSEQGGKAFF. The CDR3 region has the DNA TGTGCCAGCAGCGAGCAGGGAGGGAAGGCTTTCTTT.

At least ten counts were recorded for this clonotype. The rearrangement joins TRBV2 to TRBJ1-2; D might be TRBD1 (5 bases). The germline CDR1 and CDR2 sequences are SNHLY and FYNNEI. Trimming left V 7 bases short and J 4 bases short, with 19 bases between. This CDR3 has 15 residues. The CDR3 loop reads CASNPSGQGGYGYTF. For the CDR3, the DNA is TGTGCCAGCAACCCCAGCGGGCAGGGTGGCTATGGCTACACCTTC.

The DNA for the CDR3 is TGTGCCAGCAGCTTGGTCCACCAACTGGTACGAGGCTACACCTTC. Its translation is CASSLVHQLVRGYTF. The chain links TRBV7-2 to TRBJ1-2; D gene uncertain. V shed 3 bases and J shed 8 bases, with 19 bases lying between them. The CDR3 sequence is 15 residues long. Germline V gives CDR1 SGHTA, CDR2 FQGNSA.

This clonotype was counted once. The chain employs TRBV10-3 and TRBJ2-7, with D perhaps TRBD1 (6 bases). Germline CDR1 and CDR2: ENHRY and SYGVKD. V was trimmed by 6 bases and J by 7 bases, leaving 19 bases between them. CDR3 length: 14 residues. CDR3 residues: CAIRRAHRADEQYF. CDR3 DNA sequence: TGTGCCATCAGGAGAGCGCACAGGGCCGATGAGCAGTACTTC.

The sample holds many counts of this clonotype. The genes are TRBV2 and TRBJ1-5, with TRBD1 matching 8 bases. With V trimmed by 4 bases and J by 4 bases, 3 bases remained unmatched. The CDR3 has 14 residues. The V gene's germline CDR1 is SNHLY and CDR2 FYNNEI. The CDR3 spells CASSAGQANQPQHF. The CDR3 nucleotides read TGTGCCAGCAGTGCGGGACAGGCGAATCAGCCCCAGCATTTT.

This clonotype has at least ten counts. The chain uses TRBV25-1 and TRBJ1-6; TRBD1 aligns across 12 bases. With 0 bases clipped from V and 5 bases from J, the junction kept 8 bases outside the gene matches. The length of the CDR3 is 19 residues. Germline assignment: CDR1 MGHDK and CDR2 SYGVNS. This chain's CDR3 is CASSEYSGTGGYDNSPLHF. CDR3 in DNA: TGTGCCAGCAGTGAATACTCCGGGACAGGGGGCTATGATAATTCACCCCTCCACTTT.